This T cell receptor (beta chain) was recovered during a study of T cell responses to AZD1222 COVID-19 vaccine. Sequenced by immunoSEQ multiplex PCR; TCRdb stores in-frame clones only, minus some. The profile shows about 110,000 clones, roughly 90% of them singletons. The CDR3 runs 12 residues. Germline V CDR1 and CDR2: SQVTM, ANQGSEA. J lost 4 bases, V lost 7 bases, and 6 bases had no gene match. The origin of this receptor is an adult in good health. The genes are TRBV29-1 and TRBJ2-7; TRBD1 matches at 8 bases. The material sequenced was peripheral blood, taken on day 0 of AZD1222 vaccination. CDR3 coding DNA: TGCAGCGCGGGACAGGAGGGATACGAGCAGTACTTC. As protein: CSAGQEGYEQYF.